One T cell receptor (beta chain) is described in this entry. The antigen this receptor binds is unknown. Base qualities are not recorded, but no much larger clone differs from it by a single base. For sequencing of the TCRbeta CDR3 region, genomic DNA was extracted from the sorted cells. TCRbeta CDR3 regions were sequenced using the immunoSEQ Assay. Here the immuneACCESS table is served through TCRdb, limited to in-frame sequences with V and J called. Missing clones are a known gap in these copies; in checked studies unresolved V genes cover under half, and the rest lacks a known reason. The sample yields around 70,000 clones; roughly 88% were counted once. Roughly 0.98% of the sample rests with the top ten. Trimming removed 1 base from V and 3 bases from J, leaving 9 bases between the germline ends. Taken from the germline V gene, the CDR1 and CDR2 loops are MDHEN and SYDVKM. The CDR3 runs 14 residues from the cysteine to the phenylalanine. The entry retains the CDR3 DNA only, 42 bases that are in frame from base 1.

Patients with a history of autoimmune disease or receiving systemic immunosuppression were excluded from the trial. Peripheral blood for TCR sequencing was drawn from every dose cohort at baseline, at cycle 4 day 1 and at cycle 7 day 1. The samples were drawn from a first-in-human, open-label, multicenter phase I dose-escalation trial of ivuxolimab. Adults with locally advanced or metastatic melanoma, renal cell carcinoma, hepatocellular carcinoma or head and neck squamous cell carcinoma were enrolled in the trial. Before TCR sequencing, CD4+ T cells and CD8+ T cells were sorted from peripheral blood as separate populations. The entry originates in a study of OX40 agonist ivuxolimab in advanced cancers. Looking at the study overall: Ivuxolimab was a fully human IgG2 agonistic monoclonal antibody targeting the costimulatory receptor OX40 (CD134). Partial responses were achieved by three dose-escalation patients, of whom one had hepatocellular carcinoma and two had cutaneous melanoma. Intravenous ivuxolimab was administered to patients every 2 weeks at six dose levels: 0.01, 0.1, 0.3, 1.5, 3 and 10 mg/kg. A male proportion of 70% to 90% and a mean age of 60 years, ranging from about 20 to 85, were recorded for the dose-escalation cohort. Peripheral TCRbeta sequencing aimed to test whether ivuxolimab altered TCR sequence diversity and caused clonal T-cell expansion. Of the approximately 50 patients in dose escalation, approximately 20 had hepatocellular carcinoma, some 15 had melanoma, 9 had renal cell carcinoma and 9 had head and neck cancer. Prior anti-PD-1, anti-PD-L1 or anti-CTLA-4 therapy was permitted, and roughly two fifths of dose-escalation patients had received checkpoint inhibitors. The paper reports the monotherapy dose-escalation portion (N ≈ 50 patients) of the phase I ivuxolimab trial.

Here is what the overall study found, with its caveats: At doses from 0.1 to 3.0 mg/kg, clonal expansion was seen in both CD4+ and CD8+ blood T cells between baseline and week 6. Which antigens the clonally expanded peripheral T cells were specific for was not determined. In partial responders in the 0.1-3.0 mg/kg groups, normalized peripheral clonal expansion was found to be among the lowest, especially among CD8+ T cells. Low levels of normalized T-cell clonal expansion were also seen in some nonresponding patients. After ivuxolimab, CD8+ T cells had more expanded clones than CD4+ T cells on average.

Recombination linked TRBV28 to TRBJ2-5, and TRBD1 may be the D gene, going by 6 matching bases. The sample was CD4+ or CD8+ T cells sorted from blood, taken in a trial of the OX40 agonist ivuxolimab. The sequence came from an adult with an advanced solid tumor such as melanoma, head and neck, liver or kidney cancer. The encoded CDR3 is CASSLSQGKETQYF. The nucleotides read TGTGCCAGCAGTTTATCACAGGGAAAAGAGACCCAGTACTTC.